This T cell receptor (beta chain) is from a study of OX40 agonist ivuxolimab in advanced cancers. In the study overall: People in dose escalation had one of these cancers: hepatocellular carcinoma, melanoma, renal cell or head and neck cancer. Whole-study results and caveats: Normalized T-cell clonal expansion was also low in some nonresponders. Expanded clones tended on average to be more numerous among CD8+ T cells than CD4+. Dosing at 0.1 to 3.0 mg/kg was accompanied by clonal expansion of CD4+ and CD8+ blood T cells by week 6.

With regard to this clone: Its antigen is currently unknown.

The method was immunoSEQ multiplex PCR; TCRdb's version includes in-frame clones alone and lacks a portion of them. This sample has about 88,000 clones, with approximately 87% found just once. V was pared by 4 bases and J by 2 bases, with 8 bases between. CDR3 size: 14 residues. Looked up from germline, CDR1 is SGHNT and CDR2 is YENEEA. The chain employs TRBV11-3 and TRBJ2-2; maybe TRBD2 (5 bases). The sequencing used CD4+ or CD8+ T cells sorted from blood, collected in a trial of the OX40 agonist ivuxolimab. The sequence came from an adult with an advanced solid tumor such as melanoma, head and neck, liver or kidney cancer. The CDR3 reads CASSSGINTGELFF. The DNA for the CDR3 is TGTGCCAGCAGCTCCGGGATTAACACCGGGGAGCTGTTTTTT.